Shown below are 22 T cell receptor beta chains from a single sample sequenced in a study of cytomegalovirus exposure and HLA in healthy donors. The data were produced by immunoSEQ multiplex PCR, yet TCRdb's version contains in-frame clones alone and is incomplete. The data hold 150,000 to 200,000 clones, with 65% to 85% observed a single time. The specimen sequenced was PBMCs. These receptors came from a woman aged 18 to 35 in good health and CMV-seropositive.

The chain combines TRBV4-3 with TRBJ1-2; D not resolved. Germline V gene sequence: CDR1 LGHNA, CDR2 YSLEER. The CDR3 has 15 residues. Trimming took off 3 bases at V and 3 bases at J, with 14 bases between the two ends. CDR3 amino acids: CASSQSFRLDYGYTF. CDR3 nucleotide sequence: TGCGCCAGCAGCCAGTCCTTCAGGTTGGACTATGGCTACACCTTC.

The chain links TRBV14 to TRBJ2-1, with 7 positions matching TRBD1. V trimming: 0 bases; J trimming: 15 bases; junction bases outside the gene matches: 20. The CDR3 is 17 residues long. Per germline, CDR1 SGHDN and CDR2 FVKESK. CDR3 in DNA: TGTGCCAGCAGCCAAGATCGTAGGCAGGGGGTGACGGATCCCTCGTTCTTC. Protein: CASSQDRRQGVTDPSFF.

A single count supports this clone. This chain connects TRBV7-9 to TRBJ2-7; 12 nucleotides align to TRBD1. The CDR3 spans 15 residues. The V and J ends lost 1 base and 6 bases, in that order; junction bases with no gene match: 4. CDR1 SEHNR and CDR2 FQNEAQ come from the germline V gene (reference sequence). The DNA of the CDR3 is TGTGCCAGCAGCTTAGTGGGACAGGGGGCCGGCGAGCAGTACTTC. Protein product: CASSLVGQGAGEQYF.

The chain has TRBV15 and TRBJ2-1; 9 bases map to TRBD2. J lost 7 bases, V lost 3 bases, and 4 bases had no gene match. This CDR3 comprises 14 residues. Germline V gene lookup returns CDR1 LNHNV and CDR2 YYDKDF (reference sequence). CDR3 sequence (DNA): TGTGCCACCAGCAGCGGCGGGGGGGATAATGAGCAGTTCTTC. Its protein product is CATSSGGGDNEQFF.

The rearrangement joins TRBV7-9 to TRBJ2-2, with 10 positions matching TRBD2. Trimming cost V 5 bases and J 8 bases; bases outside gene matches: 5. The length of the CDR3 is 14 residues. Looked up from germline, CDR1 is SEHNR and CDR2 is FQNEAQ (reference sequence). The CDR3, as DNA: TGTGCCAGCAGCGCTAGCGGGGGAAGAGGGGAGCTGTTTTTT. As protein: CASSASGGRGELFF.

V is TRBV5-6 and J is TRBJ1-5, with 8 bases matching TRBD1. The CDR3 loop spans 15 amino acids. Trimming cost V 4 bases and J 4 bases; bases outside gene matches: 7. From germline, CDR1 is SGHDT and CDR2 YYEEEE. The CDR3 protein is CASSVRGRGNQPQHF. The CDR3 region has the DNA TGTGCCAGCAGCGTCAGGGGGCGGGGGAATCAGCCCCAGCATTTT.

The J gene is TRBJ2-5, the V gene TRBV12-5, with a weak D call TRBD2 (6 bases). V dropped 5 bases and J dropped 5 bases, with 18 bases sitting between them. The CDR3 runs to 15 residues. CDR1 is LGHNT, CDR2 FRNRAP, per germline. The CDR3 DNA reads as TGTGCTAGTGGTCCCGGGAGAGCGTCGGGTGAGACCCAGTACTTC. Amino acid sequence: CASGPGRASGETQYF.

The V and J genes are TRBV6-6 and TRBJ1-2; 7 positions agree with TRBD1. Germline values: CDR1 MNHNY, CDR2 SVGAGI (reference sequence). The CDR3 has 12 residues. After removal of 5 bases from V and 10 bases from J, the junction contained 7 bases not matched to a gene. The CDR3 reads CASSISTGAYTF. The CDR3 DNA sequence: TGTGCCAGCAGTATTAGTACAGGGGCCTACACCTTC.

The rearrangement uses TRBV5-1 and TRBJ1-6, with 12 bases that match TRBD1. CDR3 length: 16 residues. In germline, CDR1 is SGHRS, CDR2 YFSETQ. V gave up 3 bases and J gave up 9 bases; unmatched junction bases: 7. The chain's CDR3 is CASSYGTGGGGSPLHF. CDR3 DNA: TGCGCCAGCAGCTACGGGACAGGGGGCGGAGGTTCACCCCTCCACTTT.

The chain links TRBV2 to TRBJ1-1; weak D call: TRBD1 (6 bases). Germline V CDR1 and CDR2: SNHLY, FYNNEI. V was trimmed by 5 bases and J by 3 bases, leaving 10 bases between them. CDR3 length: 13 amino acids. CDR3 residues: CASSITGYTEAFF. DNA of the CDR3: TGTGCCAGCAGTATAACAGGGTACACTGAAGCTTTCTTT.

The chain couples TRBV6-4 to TRBJ1-4; possible D gene TRBD1, 5 bases. The V end was cut by 7 bases, the J end by 8 bases, with 17 bases between. The CDR3 totals 14 residues. Germline V gives CDR1 MRHNA, CDR2 SNTAGT. CDR3 sequence (DNA): TGTGCCAGCACCGAATGGGGCCGTCTGGAAAAACTGTTTTTT. The encoded protein is CASTEWGRLEKLFF.

Written as DNA, the CDR3 is TGTGCCAGCTCACCCCGTCAGGACATAGGAATAGATACGCAGTATTTT. This gives the protein CASSPRQDIGIDTQYF. The chain links TRBV18 to TRBJ2-3; perhaps TRBD1 as D (5 bases). CDR1 and CDR2 (germline): KGHSH, LQKENI. Trimming shortened V by 3 bases and J by 5 bases, and 18 bases separated the two germline ends. The CDR3 is 16 residues long.

V usage is TRBV7-9 and J usage is TRBJ1-3, with 7 bases matching TRBD1. CDR3 length: 18 residues. Germline V CDR1 and CDR2: SEHNR, FQNEAQ (reference sequence). With V trimmed by 8 bases and J by 0 bases, 16 bases remained unmatched. The CDR3 region is CASGKVGQTKPSGNTIYF. CDR3 sequence (DNA): TGTGCCAGCGGAAAAGTGGGACAGACGAAACCCTCTGGAAACACCATATATTTT.

V is TRBV29-1 and J is TRBJ1-1, with a weak D call TRBD1 (6 bases). The germline V and J ends were trimmed by 3 bases and 0 bases, with 11 bases remaining between them. There are 14 residues in the CDR3. Germline V gene data show CDR1 as SQVTM and CDR2 as ANQGSEA. This CDR3 is CSVESGQLNTEAFF. For the CDR3, the DNA is TGCAGCGTTGAGAGCGGACAGCTGAACACTGAAGCTTTCTTT.

The chain is built from TRBV11-2 and TRBJ2-3, with 8 bases aligning to TRBD1. The V gene's germline CDR1 is SGHAT and CDR2 FQNNGV. J was trimmed by 5 bases and V by 0 bases; bases with no gene match: 13. The CDR3 is 18 amino acids. DNA of the CDR3: TGTGCCAGCAGCTTAGATACGGGCAGGGGGCGCAAACAAGATACGCAGTATTTT. This codes for CASSLDTGRGRKQDTQYF.

The chain joins TRBV6-5 to TRBJ2-7; D is unclear. The CDR3 contains 13 residues. CDR1 and CDR2 from the germline V gene are MNHEY and SVGAGI. Trimming took off 0 bases at V and 4 bases at J, with 7 bases between the two ends. CDR3 sequence reads: CASSYSALYEQYF. CDR3 nucleotides: TGTGCCAGCAGTTACTCGGCATTGTACGAGCAGTACTTC.

The chain couples TRBV5-5 to TRBJ2-7; 8 bases fit TRBD2. Germline lookup yields CDR1 SGHKS and CDR2 YYEKEE (reference sequence). The V gene end was trimmed by 6 bases and the J gene end by 0 bases; junction bases not matched to a gene: 14. This CDR3 has 17 amino acids. CDR3 nucleotides: TGTGCCAGCACCCCGCACCCCAGCGGGGGCGCCTCCTACGAGCAGTACTTC. It codes for CASTPHPSGGASYEQYF.

V gene TRBV5-1 combines with J gene TRBJ2-1; TRBD2 agrees at 7 bases. The CDR3 is 14 amino acids. V lost 0 bases, J lost 3 bases, and 0 bases stayed unmatched. Germline V gives CDR1 SGHRS, CDR2 YFSETQ. The CDR3 sequence: CASSLERGYNEQFF. The CDR3 coding sequence is TGCGCCAGCAGCTTGGAGCGGGGCTACAATGAGCAGTTCTTC.

The genes are TRBV5-1 and TRBJ2-1; the D is unclear. The CDR3 is made up of 14 amino acids. Trimming pared 6 bases from V and 0 bases from J, leaving 10 bases between. Germline V gene sequence: CDR1 SGHRS, CDR2 YFSETQ. Here the CDR3 reads CASIKTGSYNEQFF. The CDR3 DNA reads as TGCGCCAGCATAAAGACTGGCTCCTACAATGAGCAGTTCTTC.

The V and J genes are TRBV6-1 and TRBJ1-2, with 7 bases lining up with TRBD1. Germline assignment: CDR1 MNHNS and CDR2 SASEGT. Unmatched junction bases numbered 7, after V lost 6 bases and J lost 0 bases. The CDR3 covers 15 residues. CDR3 amino acids: CASRPEGATNYGYTF. CDR3 coding DNA: TGTGCCAGCAGACCGGAGGGGGCTACTAACTATGGCTACACCTTC.

The rearrangement uses TRBV7-3 and TRBJ2-7, with a tentative D call TRBD2 (5 bases). In germline, CDR1 is SGHTA, CDR2 FQGTGA. The CDR3 contains 13 residues. V lost 4 bases, J lost 3 bases, and 10 bases lay in between. The CDR3 DNA follows: TGTGCCAGCAGCTGGCGTAGCGACTACGAGCAGTACTTC. Translating it yields CASSWRSDYEQYF. Full variable domain (remainder filled in from reference TRBV7-3 and TRBJ2-7): GAGVSQTPSNKVTEKGKYVELRCDPISGHTALYWYRQSLGQGPEFLIYFQGTGAADDSGLPNDRFFAVRPEGSVSTLKIQRTERGDSAVYLCASSWRSDYEQYFGPGTRLTVT.

This clone was counted once. This CDR3 reads CAISELGTGELAFF. In nucleotides, the CDR3 is TGTGCCATCAGTGAGTTGGGGACAGGGGAATTAGCTTTCTTT. The J gene is TRBJ1-1, the V gene TRBV10-3; 10 bases line up with TRBD1. V dropped 1 base and J dropped 10; count of bases not matched to a gene: 6. Per germline, CDR1 ENHRY and CDR2 SYGVKD. The CDR3 sequence is 14 residues long.